The 31 T cell receptor beta chains listed next were all sequenced from one sample in a study of T-cell reconstitution after alpha-beta-depleted transplantation in children. Molecular barcoding with unique molecular identifiers was used for the TCRbeta library. TCRdb called the PCR reads again in MiXCR, with one record for every CDR3 protein. This table has approximately 510,000 distinct CDR3 sequences, about 17% appearing once. This specimen consisted of PBMCs from the stem cell graft donor, obtained from the stem cell graft. Every receptor here comes from a human donor who donated a stem cell graft to a child with acute lymphoblastic leukemia.

This clonotype has ten or more counts. The chain employs TRBV7-6 and TRBJ1-1; D not certain. The CDR3 consists of 14 residues. The V gene's germline CDR1 is SGHVS and CDR2 FNYEAQ. Trimming removed 1 base at V and 0 bases at J, with 6 bases between. The CDR3 reads CASSLGPMNTEAFF. In nucleotides, the CDR3 is TGTGCCAGCAGCTTAGGGCCCATGAACACTGAAGCTTTCTTT.

In its sample, this clonotype was seen a few times. Here the CDR3 DNA reads TGCGCCAGCAGCCCCGAATGGGCAGGGTCGGAGACCCAGTACTTC. This encodes CASSPEWAGSETQYF. This chain links TRBV5-1 with TRBJ2-5; D possibly corresponds to TRBD1 (5 bases). The CDR3 length is 15 residues. With 4 bases removed from V and 5 bases from J, the gap between germline ends came to 18 bases. Germline CDR1 is SGHRS and CDR2 is YFSETQ.

The chain couples TRBV5-1 to TRBJ2-1; D remains ambiguous. The CDR3 has 15 residues. Trimming cost V 0 bases and J 2 bases, with 9 bases left between them. CDR1 SGHRS and CDR2 YFSETQ come from the germline V gene. CDR3 nucleotide sequence: TGCGCCAGCAGCTTGGGGTTCCTAGCCTACAATGAGCAGTTCTTC. Translated: CASSLGFLAYNEQFF.

This clonotype was seen only a few times. The V gene is TRBV4-2, the J gene TRBJ2-1, with D possibly being TRBD2 (5 bases). Looked up from germline, CDR1 is LGHNA and CDR2 is YNFKEQ. V was shortened by 4 bases and J by 9 bases, with 16 bases between the two germline ends. This CDR3 region has 14 residues. The CDR3: CASSLLASIPEQFF. The CDR3, as DNA: TGTGCCAGCAGCCTCCTAGCTAGCATCCCTGAGCAGTTCTTC.

This sequence joins TRBV20-1 and TRBJ1-6, with 9 bases identical to TRBD1. CDR3 size: 15 residues. The junction had 9 bases not matched to a gene; V was cut back by 6 bases and J by 6 bases. Germline V lookup: CDR1 DFQATT, CDR2 SNEGSKA (reference sequence). CDR3 DNA: TGCAGTGCGCCCGGACAGGGGATTCCTAATTCACCCCTCCACTTT. It specifies CSAPGQGIPNSPLHF.

The sample holds a few counts of this clonotype. The chain recombines TRBV29-1 with TRBJ2-7; D perhaps matches TRBD1 (6 bases). Trimming took 6 bases from V and 0 from J, leaving 12 bases between them. The CDR3 runs 13 residues. Germline V gene data show CDR1 as SQVTM and CDR2 as ANQGSEA. CDR3 sequence reads: CSVRQDHSYEQYF. CDR3 nucleotides: TGCAGCGTCAGACAGGACCACTCCTACGAGCAGTACTTC.

This clonotype has just a few counts. This CDR3 reads CASSRPGGPETQYF. The CDR3 coding sequence is TGCGCCAGCAGCCGCCCGGGGGGTCCAGAGACCCAGTACTTC. The chain couples TRBV5-1 to TRBJ2-5; TRBD2 aligns across 7 bases. Germline lookup yields CDR1 SGHRS and CDR2 YFSETQ. The CDR3 runs to 14 residues. V dropped 4 bases and J dropped 4; count of bases not matched to a gene: 7. The full variable domain, rest sourced from reference TRBV5-1 and TRBJ2-5, is KAGVTQTPRYLIKTRGQQVTLSCSPISGHRSVSWYQQTPGQGLQFLFEYFSETQRNKGNFPGRFSGRQFSNSRSEMNVSTLELGDSALYLCASSRPGGPETQYFGPGTRLLVL.

The chain has TRBV29-1 and TRBJ2-4; possibly TRBD2 for D (6 bases). Trimming took 1 base from V and 1 from J, leaving 20 bases between them. Per germline, CDR1 SQVTM and CDR2 ANQGSEA. The CDR3 extends over 18 amino acids. The CDR3 here is CSVEAPATSSRAKNIQYF. CDR3 DNA sequence: TGCAGCGTTGAAGCACCCGCGACTAGTTCCCGGGCCAAAAACATTCAGTACTTC.

The rearrangement uses TRBV27 and TRBJ2-1; D is unresolved. V lost 5 bases and J lost 6, with 14 bases in between. Per the germline V gene, CDR1 is MNHEY and CDR2 is SMNVEV (reference sequence). The CDR3 sequence is 14 residues long. The CDR3 protein is CASSPIFPGNEQFF. In DNA, the CDR3 is TGTGCCAGCAGTCCCATCTTTCCGGGCAATGAGCAGTTCTTC.

This clonotype was seen more than once but under ten times. The chain uses TRBV5-6 and TRBJ2-7; 14 nucleotides agree with TRBD2. Germline CDR1 is SGHDT and CDR2 is YYEEEE. This CDR3 spans 16 amino acids. V was clipped by 1 base and J by 5 bases; unmatched bases: 5. The CDR3 region is CASSLWGLAGVDEQYF. CDR3 coding DNA: TGTGCCAGCAGCTTGTGGGGACTAGCGGGAGTCGACGAGCAGTACTTC. Full variable domain (outside the CDR3, taken from reference TRBV5-6 and TRBJ2-7): DAGVTQSPTHLIKTRGQQVTLRCSPKSGHDTVSWYQQALGQGPQFIFQYYEEEERQRGNFPDRFSGHQFPNYSSELNVNALLLGDSALYLCASSLWGLAGVDEQYFGPGTRLTVT.

The CDR3 sequence: CASSASGTGVVVAFF. The CDR3 nucleotides are TGTGCCAGCAGTGCCTCCGGGACAGGGGTAGTGGTAGCTTTCTTT. This chain uses TRBV6-1 with TRBJ1-1, with TRBD1 matching 10 bases. The CDR3 covers 15 residues. Germline CDR1 and CDR2: MNHNS and SASEGT. After removal of 4 bases from V and 10 bases from J, the junction contained 12 bases not matched to a gene.

This clonotype was seen only a few times. The CDR3 DNA sequence: TGCAGCGTCTCTGATCCCTTTAGCGGGAACTTCTACGAGCAGTACTTC. Its protein is CSVSDPFSGNFYEQYF. The rearrangement uses TRBV29-1 and TRBJ2-7; 8 nucleotides line up with TRBD2. CDR3 size: 16 residues. Germline V lookup: CDR1 SQVTM, CDR2 ANQGSEA. V lost 6 bases and J lost 3; bases outside the gene matches: 16.

This clonotype was detected only a few times. This chain connects TRBV7-3 to TRBJ2-1, with TRBD2 matching over 13 bases. Per germline, CDR1 SGHTA and CDR2 FQGTGA. This CDR3 region has 18 residues. V was clipped by 0 bases and J by 2 bases; unmatched bases: 4. The CDR3 DNA follows: TGTGCCAGCAGCTTAACGGGACTAGCGGGAAATCCCTACAATGAGCAGTTCTTC. Its translation is CASSLTGLAGNPYNEQFF.

The chain employs TRBV5-1 and TRBJ2-4; TRBD1 aligns across 8 bases. V trimming: 4 bases; J trimming: 6 bases; junction bases outside the gene matches: 6. Germline values: CDR1 SGHRS, CDR2 YFSETQ. The CDR3 runs to 14 residues. The DNA for the CDR3 is TGCGCCAGCAGCCATGACAGGGGACCAAACATTCAGTACTTC. It translates to CASSHDRGPNIQYF.

The genes are TRBV7-9 and TRBJ1-3; D may be TRBD1 (6 bases). This CDR3 spans 15 amino acids. V was cut by 4 bases and J by 2 bases, with 12 bases left in between. CDR1 is SEHNR, CDR2 FQNEAQ, per germline (reference sequence). The CDR3 DNA follows: TGTGCCAGCAGCTCCGGGACACTTACTGGAAACACCATATATTTT. This sequence encodes CASSSGTLTGNTIYF.

This clonotype was seen many times. The chain recombines TRBV5-1 with TRBJ1-5; TRBD1 might be the D (6 bases). Germline V gene lookup returns CDR1 SGHRS and CDR2 YFSETQ. The CDR3 totals 14 residues. Trimming shortened V by 0 bases and J by 6 bases, and 10 bases separated the two germline ends. The CDR3 reads CASSLEGGGQPQHF. The CDR3 DNA follows: TGCGCCAGCAGCTTGGAAGGGGGTGGTCAGCCCCAGCATTTT.

The chain links TRBV6-4 to TRBJ2-1; D is unclear. The V end was cut by 3 bases, the J end by 7 bases, with 7 bases between. CDR1 and CDR2 (germline): MRHNA, SNTAGT. The CDR3 runs to 12 residues. CDR3 coding DNA: TGTGCCAGCAGTGATGCCGGAAATGAGCAGTTCTTC. It specifies CASSDAGNEQFF.

This clonotype was observed a few times. The chain couples TRBV20-1 to TRBJ2-2; D remains ambiguous. The germline V gene has CDR1 DFQATT and CDR2 SNEGSKA (reference sequence). V lost 3 bases, J lost 4 bases, and 6 bases lay in between. There are 12 residues in the CDR3. The CDR3 spells CSASFATGELFF. The CDR3 DNA reads as TGCAGTGCTAGCTTCGCCACCGGGGAGCTGTTTTTT.

Only a few counts were recorded for this clonotype. The chain has TRBV5-1 and TRBJ2-1; 12 positions match TRBD2. The germline CDR1 and CDR2 sequences are SGHRS and YFSETQ. CDR3 length: 16 residues. V lost 2 bases, J lost 7 bases, and 7 bases stayed unmatched. The CDR3 sequence is CASSFLAGGPRNEQFF. The CDR3 region has the DNA TGCGCCAGCAGCTTTCTAGCGGGAGGGCCTCGGAATGAGCAGTTCTTC.

The DNA for the CDR3 is TGCGCCAGCAGCACGGCCCGCTCCTACAATGAGCAGTTCTTC. Amino acids: CASSTARSYNEQFF. The chain links TRBV10-1 to TRBJ2-1; D remains unclear. The V gene's germline CDR1 is WNHNN and CDR2 SYGVQD (reference sequence). The length of the CDR3 is 14 residues. V shed 6 bases and J shed 0 bases, with 9 bases lying between them.

This clonotype was found a few times. The chain couples TRBV29-1 to TRBJ1-2; D is unresolved. The germline CDR1 and CDR2 sequences are SQVTM and ANQGSEA. The CDR3 has 14 amino acids. The V gene lost 6 bases and the J gene lost 0 bases, with 14 bases spanning the gap. CDR3 residues: CSVPKGATNYGYTF. The CDR3 nucleotides are TGCAGCGTACCAAAAGGAGCGACTAACTATGGCTACACCTTC. Filled out from reference TRBV29-1 and TRBJ1-2, the complete variable domain reads SAVISQKPSRDICQRGTSLTIQCQVDSQVTMMFWYRQQPGQSLTLIATANQGSEATYESGFVIDKFPISRPNLTFSTLTVSNMSPEDSSIYLCSVPKGATNYGYTFGSGTRLTVV.

The rearrangement links TRBV9 to TRBJ1-1; weak D call: TRBD1 (5 bases). This CDR3 has 14 residues. The germline V gene has CDR1 SGDLS and CDR2 YYNGEE. Trimming pared 5 bases from V and 6 bases from J, leaving 17 bases between. This CDR3 is CASSPWDGASEAFF. As DNA, the CDR3 is TGTGCCAGCAGTCCCTGGGACGGCGCATCTGAAGCTTTCTTT.

The rearrangement links TRBV10-3 to TRBJ1-5, with D possibly matching TRBD1 (5 bases). The CDR3 contains 14 residues. Germline V gene lookup returns CDR1 ENHRY and CDR2 SYGVKD. Trimming took off 8 bases at V and 5 bases at J, with 16 bases between the two ends. In DNA, the CDR3 is TGTGCCATCGGAGGGGACCTATTCGATCAGCCCCAGCATTTT. As protein: CAIGGDLFDQPQHF.

A few counts support this clonotype. V and J are TRBV5-5 and TRBJ2-3, with TRBD1 matching over 11 bases. Germline CDR1 is SGHKS and CDR2 is YYEKEE (reference sequence). Trimming removed 3 bases from V and 8 bases from J; junction bases left unmatched: 8. This CDR3 has 15 amino acids. The CDR3 reads CASSSEDRGPGTQYF. For the CDR3, the DNA is TGTGCCAGCAGCTCCGAGGACAGGGGGCCGGGTACGCAGTATTTT.

This clonotype was picked up a small number of times. This chain uses TRBV20-1 with TRBJ2-1; 8 bases align to TRBD2. The CDR3 is 15 amino acids. Germline values: CDR1 DFQATT, CDR2 SNEGSKA (reference sequence). The V and J ends lost 5 bases and 4 bases, in that order; junction bases with no gene match: 10. The CDR3 region has the DNA TGCAGTGCTCCTCCCCCGGGACTAGGATACAATGAGCAGTTCTTC. Its translation is CSAPPPGLGYNEQFF.

The chain couples TRBV5-4 to TRBJ2-7; perhaps TRBD2 as D (6 bases). The germline CDR1 and CDR2 sequences are SGHNT and YYREEE (reference sequence). The V end lost 5 bases, the J end lost 1 base, and 13 bases lay between the germline ends. This CDR3 spans 14 amino acids. This chain's CDR3 is CASRQTGSSYEQYF. CDR3 nucleotides: TGTGCCAGCAGACAGACCGGGAGTTCCTACGAGCAGTACTTC.

This clonotype has only a few counts. This chain uses TRBV6-6 with TRBJ1-1, with 7 bases identical to TRBD1. Germline V gene sequence: CDR1 MNHNY, CDR2 SVGAGI (reference sequence). CDR3 length equals 13 residues. The ends lost 6 bases at V and 8 bases at J; junction bases unmatched: 9. Here the CDR3 reads CASRDRDSSEAFF. DNA for the CDR3: TGTGCCAGCAGGGATCGGGACAGCTCAGAAGCTTTCTTT.

A few counts support this clonotype. The chain is built from TRBV11-2 and TRBJ2-7; 8 nucleotides match TRBD1. V trimming: 5 bases; J trimming: 5 bases; junction bases outside the gene matches: 5. Germline loops: CDR1 SGHAT, CDR2 FQNNGV. The CDR3 totals 13 residues. CDR3 bases: TGTGCCAGCAGCCGGGCGACAGGGGACGAGCAGTACTTC. Translation gives CASSRATGDEQYF.

This clonotype has only a few counts. The rearrangement links TRBV7-9 to TRBJ2-2; 10 bases match TRBD2. Germline V CDR1 and CDR2: SEHNR, FQNEAQ (reference sequence). V was pared by 5 bases and J by 6 bases, with 9 bases of the junction left unmatched. This CDR3 comprises 16 residues. The CDR3, as DNA: TGTGCCAGCAGCCATCCGTTAGCGGGAGGTTCCGGGGAGCTGTTTTTT. Translation gives CASSHPLAGGSGELFF. The variable domain in full, with the rest retrieved from reference TRBV7-9 and TRBJ2-2, is DTGVSQNPRHKITKRGQNVTFRCDPISEHNRLYWYRQTLGQGPEFLTYFQNEAQLEKSRLLSDRFSAERPKGSFSTLEIQRTEQGDSAMYLCASSHPLAGGSGELFFGEGSRLTVL.

There are a few counts of this clonotype. This chain links TRBV7-3 with TRBJ2-5, with TRBD1 as a possible D gene (8 bases). This CDR3 region has 16 residues. The V gene's germline CDR1 is SGHTA and CDR2 FQGTGA. V lost 5 bases, J lost 1 base, and 17 bases lay in between. The CDR3 sequence is CASSRGGTGLQETQYF. CDR3 nucleotides: TGTGCCAGCAGCCGGGGAGGGACAGGACTCCAAGAGACCCAGTACTTC.

The chain joins TRBV6-4 to TRBJ1-1; a possible D gene is TRBD1 (6 bases). CDR3 size: 15 residues. V was clipped by 10 bases and J by 5 bases, with 23 bases between them. Per germline, CDR1 MRHNA and CDR2 SNTAGT. CDR3 residues: CATTFLRGARTEAFF. DNA for the CDR3: TGTGCCACCACCTTCCTTCGGGGGGCACGAACTGAAGCTTTCTTT.